The 32 T cell receptor beta chains listed next were all sequenced from one sample in a study of blood T cells in healthy people across ages. Sample-barcoded 5' priming and a J-beta primer mix drove a second PCR of 7 to 11 cycles. One entry per CDR3 protein results from TCRdb running MiXCR on the 5' RACE reads. The sample consists of about 1.4 million distinct CDR3 sequences, approximately 59% of them appearing once. The sequencing sample was made of blood. Receptors originate from a man aged 18 to 30 in good health.

The chain links TRBV6-5 to TRBJ2-4; D is possibly TRBD2 (5 bases). The germline V gene has CDR1 MNHEY and CDR2 SVGAGI. Trimming left V 6 bases short and J 1 base short, with 16 bases between. The CDR3 has 16 residues. CDR3 loop: CASSPLYGEAKNIQYF. The CDR3 bases are TGTGCCAGCAGCCCCCTTTACGGGGAGGCCAAAAACATTCAGTACTTC.

The chain joins TRBV11-2 to TRBJ1-2; the D is unclear. CDR1 and CDR2 (germline): SGHAT, FQNNGV. There are 14 residues in the CDR3. Trimming cost V 5 bases and J 0 bases, with 10 bases left between them. The CDR3 here is CASSAGAANYGYTF. The DNA for the CDR3 is TGTGCCAGCAGCGCAGGTGCAGCTAACTATGGCTACACCTTC.

This sequence joins TRBV7-9 and TRBJ2-1; 10 nucleotides match TRBD2. CDR3 length equals 16 residues. V shed 6 bases, J shed 6 bases, and the junction held 11 bases outside the gene matches. Germline V gives CDR1 SEHNR, CDR2 FQNEAQ (reference sequence). The CDR3 DNA sequence: TGTGCCAGCAGTACCACCGGGACTAGCGTATTCAATGAGCAGTTCTTC. Encoded protein: CASSTTGTSVFNEQFF.

This clonotype was observed a handful of times. V and J are TRBV7-9 and TRBJ1-4; 7 nucleotides match TRBD1. The CDR3 covers 14 residues. Germline assignment: CDR1 SEHNR and CDR2 FQNEAQ (reference sequence). V lost 5 bases and J lost 12; bases outside the gene matches: 12. Here the CDR3 reads CASSPSNQGTELFF. The CDR3 bases are TGTGCCAGCAGCCCCTCAAACCAGGGGACAGAACTGTTTTTT.

There are a few counts of this clonotype. The chain has TRBV12-3 or TRBV12-4 and TRBJ1-5; unclear D gene. V lost 4 bases and J 1 base, leaving 5 bases between the germline ends. The CDR3 consists of 13 residues. The CDR3 coding sequence is TGTGCCAGCAGTTCACAGAGCAATCAGCCCCAGCATTTT. It yields the protein CASSSQSNQPQHF.

The chain joins TRBV7-9 to TRBJ2-3; TRBD1 aligns across 7 bases. The CDR3 is made up of 15 amino acids. V dropped 3 bases and J dropped 0; count of bases not matched to a gene: 3. CDR1 is SEHNR, CDR2 FQNEAQ, per germline (reference sequence). CDR3 in DNA: TGTGCCAGCAGCTTGGGGGACAGAAGCACAGATACGCAGTATTTT. It translates to CASSLGDRSTDTQYF.

This chain links TRBV20-1 with TRBJ2-4; 13 nucleotides match TRBD2. Matching the DNA end better, TRBJ2-7 makes the J call doubtful. The germline V gene encodes CDR1 DFQATT and CDR2 SNEGSKA (reference sequence). CDR3 size: 12 residues. The CDR3 coding sequence is TGCAGTGCTCGACTAGCGGGAGGCGAGCAGTACTTC. Amino acids: CSARLAGGEQYF.

Notes on this clonotype: One junction end does not reproduce the germline sequence, and a read error may be involved. CDR3 in amino acids: CASSQVPDVGANEELFF. In DNA, the CDR3 is TGCGCCAGCAGCCAAGTTCCCGATGTGGGGGCGAATGAAGAACTGTTTTTT. This sequence joins TRBV4-1 and TRBJ1-4, with a possible D match to TRBD1 (6 bases). CDR1 and CDR2 from the germline V gene are MGHRA and YSYEKL. CDR3 size: 17 residues.

The chain employs TRBV5-4 and TRBJ1-2; D might be TRBD1 (5 bases). Germline assignment: CDR1 SGHNT and CDR2 YYREEE (reference sequence). V was trimmed by 0 bases and J by 8 bases, leaving 17 bases between them. The CDR3 consists of 15 residues. The CDR3 DNA follows: TGTGCCAGCAGCTTGGATGTCACGGGGGGATACGGCTACACCTTC. It translates to CASSLDVTGGYGYTF. Full variable domain (outside the CDR3, taken from reference TRBV5-4 and TRBJ1-2): ETGVTQSPTHLIKTRGQQVTLRCSSQSGHNTVSWYQQALGQGPQFIFQYYREEENGRGNFPPRFSGLQFPNYSSELNVNALELDDSALYLCASSLDVTGGYGYTFGSGTRLTVV.

The table lists this clonotype with a few counts. This chain joins TRBV5-1 and TRBJ1-2; TRBD1 agrees at 9 bases. The CDR3 sequence is 15 residues long. The V gene's germline CDR1 is SGHRS and CDR2 YFSETQ. The junction had 9 bases not matched to a gene; V was cut back by 4 bases and J by 5 bases. The CDR3 protein is CASSLDGQGRYGYTF. CDR3 DNA sequence: TGCGCCAGCAGCCTGGACGGACAGGGGAGGTATGGCTACACCTTC.

The chain is built from TRBV4-1 and TRBJ2-4; D possibly matches TRBD1 or TRBD2 (5 bases each). Gene TRBJ2-5 matches the end of the DNA better, so the J call may be wrong. CDR1 and CDR2 (germline): MGHRA, YSYEKL. This CDR3 is 15 amino acids long. CDR3 region: CASSQEGTEQETQYF. CDR3 DNA: TGCGCCAGCAGCCAAGAAGGGACGGAACAAGAGACCCAGTACTTC.

This chain joins TRBV5-1 and TRBJ2-5, with a tentative D call TRBD2 (6 bases). Germline-derived CDR1 and CDR2 are SGHRS and YFSETQ. With 2 bases removed from V and 4 bases from J, the gap between germline ends came to 15 bases. CDR3 length: 15 amino acids. The CDR3 DNA reads TGCGCCAGCAGCTTACAACCCGGGGGAGGAGAGACCCAGTACTTC. Protein product: CASSLQPGGGETQYF. The entire variable domain, with the rest obtained from reference TRBV5-1 and TRBJ2-5, is as follows: KAGVTQTPRYLIKTRGQQVTLSCSPISGHRSVSWYQQTPGQGLQFLFEYFSETQRNKGNFPGRFSGRQFSNSRSEMNVSTLELGDSALYLCASSLQPGGGETQYFGPGTRLLVL.

This clonotype was seen once. Here the CDR3 reads CSARGLQSSYNEQFF. In nucleotides, the CDR3 is TGCAGTGCTCGGGGACTTCAGTCCTCCTACAATGAGCAGTTCTTC. This rearrangement joins TRBV20-1 to TRBJ2-1; maybe TRBD2 (6 bases). The CDR3 is made up of 15 amino acids. The germline gives CDR1 DFQATT, CDR2 SNEGSKA (reference sequence). Between the trimmed V and J ends, which lost 5 bases and 0 bases, there was a span of 14 bases.

This clonotype was observed a handful of times. The rearrangement uses TRBV27 and TRBJ2-7; TRBD1 aligns across 8 bases. The germline CDR1 and CDR2 sequences are MNHEY and SMNVEV (reference sequence). The CDR3 consists of 15 residues. J lost 0 bases, V lost 8 bases, and 9 bases had no gene match. CDR3 nucleotide sequence: TGTGCCAGCCGAACCAGACAGGGGAGCTCCTACGAGCAGTACTTC. Translation: CASRTRQGSSYEQYF.

This clonotype was observed once. This sequence joins TRBV12-3 or TRBV12-4 and TRBJ2-5, with 15 nucleotides matching TRBD2. Trimming took 7 bases from V and 1 from J; bases not matched to a gene: 13. The CDR3 sequence is 19 residues long. Written as DNA, the CDR3 is TGTGCCAGCACCCCGGGACTAGCGGGGGGCCACGCCGCCCAAGAGACCCAGTACTTC. Protein sequence: CASTPGLAGGHAAQETQYF.

The J gene is TRBJ2-2, the V gene TRBV14, with D unresolved. This CDR3 has 14 residues. Per the germline V gene, CDR1 is SGHDN and CDR2 is FVKESK. V was shortened by 1 base and J by 3 bases, with 6 bases between the two germline ends. As DNA, the CDR3 is TGTGCCAGCAGCCAAGTAGAGTACACCGGGGAGCTGTTTTTT. Its protein product is CASSQVEYTGELFF.

V usage is TRBV7-9 and J usage is TRBJ1-1; D may be TRBD1 (5 bases). V lost 2 bases, J lost 0 bases, and 16 bases lay in between. This CDR3 is 17 amino acids long. In germline, CDR1 is SEHNR, CDR2 FQNEAQ (reference sequence). The CDR3 loop reads CASSLIGREGLNTEAFF. The CDR3 DNA reads TGTGCCAGCAGCTTAATTGGTAGGGAGGGGCTGAACACTGAAGCTTTCTTT.

This clonotype has only a few counts. The CDR3 spells CASTPGVHEQFF. The DNA for the CDR3 is TGTGCCAGCACCCCGGGGGTCCATGAGCAGTTCTTC. The genes are TRBV12-3 or TRBV12-4 and TRBJ2-1; a weak D match, TRBD2 (6 bases). The V and J ends lost 7 bases and 8 bases respectively, with 12 bases between them. There are 12 residues in the CDR3.

The chain joins TRBV29-1 to TRBJ2-7; D is unclear. CDR1 SQVTM and CDR2 ANQGSEA come from the germline V gene. Trimming removed 4 bases at V and 0 bases at J, with 13 bases between. The CDR3 is 14 residues long. CDR3 protein: CSVGGVWNSYEQYF. The CDR3 DNA reads TGCAGCGTTGGAGGCGTCTGGAACTCCTACGAGCAGTACTTC.

This chain links TRBV6-5 with TRBJ1-2; no definite D call. This CDR3 is built from 17 residues. Germline V gene data show CDR1 as MNHEY and CDR2 as SVGAGI. The V end was cut by 0 bases, the J end by 6 bases, with 20 bases between. CDR3 bases: TGTGCCAGCAGTTACTCCGTGGCTCCGAGGATGTCGGATGGCTACACCTTC. It codes for CASSYSVAPRMSDGYTF.

The rearrangement uses TRBV7-2 and TRBJ1-2; D is unclear. V gave up 0 bases and J gave up 4 bases, with 12 bases separating them. Germline CDR1 is SGHTA and CDR2 is FQGNSA. This CDR3 has 15 amino acids. The CDR3 loop reads CASSLASDFVYGYTF. The DNA for the CDR3 is TGTGCCAGCAGCTTAGCGTCAGATTTCGTCTATGGCTACACCTTC.

This clonotype occurred many times. The rearrangement joins TRBV7-8 to TRBJ2-1, with a possible D match to TRBD1 (5 bases). The CDR3 sequence is 13 residues long. V was shortened by 3 bases and J by 6 bases, with 9 bases between the two germline ends. CDR1 is SGHVS, CDR2 FQNEAQ, per germline. DNA for the CDR3: TGTGCCAGCAGCTTGATGGGGCTCAATGAGCAGTTCTTC. Translating gives CASSLMGLNEQFF.

This rearrangement joins TRBV3-1 to TRBJ2-1; 7 nucleotides agree with TRBD2. This CDR3 contains 15 residues. Germline V gene sequence: CDR1 LGHDT, CDR2 YNNKEL (reference sequence). The junction had 9 bases not matched to a gene; V was cut back by 2 bases and J by 8 bases. CDR3 bases: TGTGCCAGCAGCCAACCTAGCGGTTATATCTATGAGCAGTTCTTC. This translates into CASSQPSGYIYEQFF.

V gene TRBV10-3 combines with J gene TRBJ2-7, with 10 bases aligning to TRBD1. The CDR3 runs to 16 residues. J was trimmed by 6 bases and V by 2 bases; bases with no gene match: 10. Germline V lookup: CDR1 ENHRY, CDR2 SYGVKD. The CDR3 DNA follows: TGTGCCATCAGTGAGATTAAAGGACAGGGGGTTTCCGAGCAGTACTTC. Protein sequence: CAISEIKGQGVSEQYF.

This clonotype has a handful of counts. The chain links TRBV11-2 to TRBJ2-1, with 9 bases that match TRBD2. V gave up 1 base and J gave up 8 bases; unmatched junction bases: 9. This CDR3 region has 16 residues. The V gene's germline CDR1 is SGHAT and CDR2 FQNNGV. The CDR3 sequence is CASSLAAGGPEDEQFF. The DNA for the CDR3 is TGTGCCAGCAGCTTAGCGGCGGGAGGGCCTGAGGATGAGCAGTTCTTC.

The rearrangement uses TRBV4-3 and TRBJ2-7; D call uncertain. CDR3 size: 15 residues. The V and J ends lost 4 bases and 0 bases respectively, with 13 bases between them. Germline values: CDR1 LGHNA, CDR2 YSLEER. The CDR3 region has the DNA TGCGCCAGCAGCCTACTACAAGATAGCTCCTACGAGCAGTACTTC. Translation gives CASSLLQDSSYEQYF.

This clonotype was found a few times. This chain joins TRBV27 and TRBJ2-7, with D possibly TRBD1 on 6 matching bases. Trimming pared 6 bases from V and 4 bases from J, leaving 16 bases between. The CDR3 runs 14 residues. Looked up from germline, CDR1 is MNHEY and CDR2 is SMNVEV (reference sequence). CDR3 protein: CASSEHGTSYEQYF. CDR3 nucleotide sequence: TGTGCCAGCAGCGAACATGGGACATCTTACGAGCAGTACTTC.

This clonotype showed up just a few times. At one of its ends the junction is not consistent with the germline gene, which may arise from a read error. The chain links TRBV15 to TRBJ2-7; 7 nucleotides align to TRBD2. Germline-derived CDR1 and CDR2 are LNHNV and YYDKDF (reference sequence). The CDR3 loop spans 14 amino acids. The CDR3 bases are TGTGCTACCAGTCCGGGGGGAGAGGCCTACGAGCAGTACTTC. As protein: CATSPGGEAYEQYF. The whole variable domain, remainder taken from reference TRBV15 and TRBJ2-7, is DAMVIQNPRYQVTQFGKPVTLSCSQTLNHNVMYWYQQKSSQAPKLLFHYYDKDFNNEADTPDNFQSRRPNTSFCFLDIRSPGLGDTAMYLCATSPGGEAYEQYFGPGTRLTVT.

V is TRBV6-1 and J is TRBJ2-7; 7 bases are a match to TRBD2. The CDR3 sequence is 15 residues long. The V gene's germline CDR1 is MNHNS and CDR2 SASEGT. The ends lost 5 bases at V and 4 bases at J; junction bases unmatched: 11. In DNA form, the CDR3 reads TGTGCCAGCAGTCTAACAAGGGACTACAAGTACGAGCAGTACTTC. Translation: CASSLTRDYKYEQYF.

The gene calls are TRBV5-1 and TRBJ1-1, with D maybe TRBD1 (5 bases). Trimming removed 0 bases from V and 8 bases from J, with 14 bases in between. CDR3 length: 14 amino acids. CDR1 is SGHRS, CDR2 YFSETQ, per germline. CDR3 DNA sequence: TGCGCCAGCAGCTTGGTCGGAGGGGAAAGGGAAGCTTTCTTT. Translation gives CASSLVGGEREAFF.

The V and J genes are TRBV6-2 or TRBV6-3 and TRBJ2-1; D gene uncertain. Germline V gene data show CDR1 as MNHEY and CDR2 as SVGEGT. The CDR3 is 11 residues long. The V gene lost 10 bases and the J gene lost 6 bases, with 10 bases spanning the gap. The CDR3 here is CATNMGNEQFF. The DNA for the CDR3 is TGTGCCACGAATATGGGCAATGAGCAGTTCTTC.

In this sample, this clonotype turned up a few times. The chain employs TRBV4-1 and TRBJ2-7; 9 bases are a match to TRBD1. Germline CDR1 and CDR2: MGHRA and YSYEKL. This CDR3 spans 16 amino acids. Trimming at V came to 3 bases and at J to 2 bases, leaving 8 bases not matched to a gene. This CDR3 reads CASSHPGTGNTYEQYF. CDR3 nucleotides: TGCGCCAGCAGCCACCCTGGGACAGGGAATACCTACGAGCAGTACTTC.